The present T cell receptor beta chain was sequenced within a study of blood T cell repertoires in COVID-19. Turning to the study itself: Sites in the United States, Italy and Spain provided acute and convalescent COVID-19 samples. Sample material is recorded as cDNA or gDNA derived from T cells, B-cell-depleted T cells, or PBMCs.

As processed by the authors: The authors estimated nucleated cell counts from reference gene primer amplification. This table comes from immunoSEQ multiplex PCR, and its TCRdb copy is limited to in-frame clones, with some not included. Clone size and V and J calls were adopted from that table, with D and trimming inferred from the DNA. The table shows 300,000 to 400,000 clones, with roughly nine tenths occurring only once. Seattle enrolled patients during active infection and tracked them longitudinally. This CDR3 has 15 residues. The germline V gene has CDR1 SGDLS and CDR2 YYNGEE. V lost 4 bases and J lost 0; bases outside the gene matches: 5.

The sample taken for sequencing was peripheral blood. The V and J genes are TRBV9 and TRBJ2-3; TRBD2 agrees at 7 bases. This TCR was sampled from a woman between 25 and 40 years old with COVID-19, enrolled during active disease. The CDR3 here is CASSSQRGSTDTQYF. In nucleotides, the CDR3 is TGTGCCAGCAGCTCACAGCGGGGAAGCACAGATACGCAGTATTTT.